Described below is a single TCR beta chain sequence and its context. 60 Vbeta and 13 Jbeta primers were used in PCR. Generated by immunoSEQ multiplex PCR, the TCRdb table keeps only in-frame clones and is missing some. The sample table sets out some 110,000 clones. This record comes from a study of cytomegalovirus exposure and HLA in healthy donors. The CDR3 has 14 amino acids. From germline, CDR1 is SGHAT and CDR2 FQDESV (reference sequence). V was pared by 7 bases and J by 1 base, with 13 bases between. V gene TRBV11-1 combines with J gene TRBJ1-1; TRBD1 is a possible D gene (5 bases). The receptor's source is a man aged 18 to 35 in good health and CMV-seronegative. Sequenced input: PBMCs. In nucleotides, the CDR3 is TGTGCCAGCACGCTCTCACAGGCGAACACTGAAGCTTTCTTT. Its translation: CASTLSQANTEAFF.